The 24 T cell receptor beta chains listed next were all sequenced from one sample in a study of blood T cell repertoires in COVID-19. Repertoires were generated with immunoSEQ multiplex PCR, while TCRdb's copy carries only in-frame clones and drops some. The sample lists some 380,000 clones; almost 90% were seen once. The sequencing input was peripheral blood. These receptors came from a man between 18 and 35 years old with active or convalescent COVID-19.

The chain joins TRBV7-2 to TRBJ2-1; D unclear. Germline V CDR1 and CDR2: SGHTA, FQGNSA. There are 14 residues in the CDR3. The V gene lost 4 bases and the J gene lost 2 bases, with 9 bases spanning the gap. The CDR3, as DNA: TGTGCCAGCAGCTCCGAGCTGGCCTACAATGAGCAGTTCTTC. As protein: CASSSELAYNEQFF.

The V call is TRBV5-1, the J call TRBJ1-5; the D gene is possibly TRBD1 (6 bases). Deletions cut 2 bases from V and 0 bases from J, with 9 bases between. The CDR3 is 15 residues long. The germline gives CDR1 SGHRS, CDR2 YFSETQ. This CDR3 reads CASSLSGVSNQPQHF. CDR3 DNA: TGCGCCAGCAGCTTATCAGGGGTTAGCAATCAGCCCCAGCATTTT.

Here the CDR3 DNA reads TGTGCCAGCAGCCAATCTGGACAGGCGACTGAAGCTTTCTTT. Translation: CASSQSGQATEAFF. V and J are TRBV3-1 (or the pseudogene TRBV3-2) and TRBJ1-1; 7 nucleotides match TRBD1. J was trimmed by 5 bases and V by 2 bases; bases with no gene match: 5. The germline V gene has CDR1 LGHDT and CDR2 YNNKEL (reference sequence). The length of the CDR3 is 14 residues.

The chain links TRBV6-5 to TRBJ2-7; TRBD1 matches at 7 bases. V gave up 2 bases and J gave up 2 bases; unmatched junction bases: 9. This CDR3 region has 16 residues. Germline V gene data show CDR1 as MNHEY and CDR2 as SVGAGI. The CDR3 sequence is CASSYGSGQLPYEQYF. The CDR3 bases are TGTGCCAGCAGTTACGGGTCGGGACAGCTCCCCTACGAGCAGTACTTC.

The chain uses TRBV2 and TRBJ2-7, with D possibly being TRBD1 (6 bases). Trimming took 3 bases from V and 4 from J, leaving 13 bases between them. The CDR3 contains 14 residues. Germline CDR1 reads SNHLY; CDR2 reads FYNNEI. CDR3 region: CASSELQGNYEQYF. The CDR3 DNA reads TGTGCCAGCAGTGAGCTTCAGGGGAATTACGAGCAGTACTTC. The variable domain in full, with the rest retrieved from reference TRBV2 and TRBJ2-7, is EPEVTQTPSHQVTQMGQEVILRCVPISNHLYFYWYRQILGQKVEFLVSFYNNEISEKSEIFDDQFSVERPDGSNFTLKIRSTKLEDSAMYFCASSELQGNYEQYFGPGTRLTVT.

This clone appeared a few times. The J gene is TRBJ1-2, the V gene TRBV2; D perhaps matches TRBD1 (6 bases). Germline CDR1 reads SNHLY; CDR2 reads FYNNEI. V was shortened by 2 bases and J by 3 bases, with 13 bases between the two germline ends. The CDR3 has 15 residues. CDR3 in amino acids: CASSEYRDMDYGYTF. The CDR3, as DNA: TGTGCCAGCAGTGAATACAGGGATATGGACTATGGCTACACCTTC.

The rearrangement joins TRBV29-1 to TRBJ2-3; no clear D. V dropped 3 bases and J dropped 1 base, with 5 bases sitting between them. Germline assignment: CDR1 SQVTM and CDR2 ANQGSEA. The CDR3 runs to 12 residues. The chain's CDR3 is CSVDPGTDTQYF. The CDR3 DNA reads TGCAGCGTTGATCCGGGCACAGATACGCAGTATTTT.

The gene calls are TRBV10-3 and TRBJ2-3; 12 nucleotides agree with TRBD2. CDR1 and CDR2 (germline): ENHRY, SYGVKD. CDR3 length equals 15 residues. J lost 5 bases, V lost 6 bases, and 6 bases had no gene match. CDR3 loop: CAISTSGGHGDTQYF. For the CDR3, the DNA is TGTGCCATCAGCACTAGCGGGGGGCATGGAGATACGCAGTATTTT.

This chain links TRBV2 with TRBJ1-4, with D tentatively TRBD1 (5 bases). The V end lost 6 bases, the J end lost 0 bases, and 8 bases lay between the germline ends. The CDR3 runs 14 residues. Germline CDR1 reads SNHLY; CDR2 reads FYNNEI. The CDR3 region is CASRRQSTNEKLFF. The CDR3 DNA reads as TGTGCCAGCAGAAGACAGTCAACTAATGAAAAACTGTTTTTT.

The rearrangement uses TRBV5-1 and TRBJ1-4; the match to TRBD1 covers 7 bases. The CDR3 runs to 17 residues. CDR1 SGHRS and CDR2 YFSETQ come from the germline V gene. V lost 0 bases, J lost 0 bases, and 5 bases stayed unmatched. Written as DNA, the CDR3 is TGCGCCAGCAGCTTGGGAGGGGGCCGGTCAACTAATGAAAAACTGTTTTTT. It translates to CASSLGGGRSTNEKLFF.

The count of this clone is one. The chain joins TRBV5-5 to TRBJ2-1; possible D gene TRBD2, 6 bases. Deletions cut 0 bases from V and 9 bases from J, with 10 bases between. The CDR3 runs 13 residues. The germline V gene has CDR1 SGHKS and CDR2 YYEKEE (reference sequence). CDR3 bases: TGTGCCAGCAGCTTGGGTGTCGGGGGTGAGCAGTTCTTC. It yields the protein CASSLGVGGEQFF.

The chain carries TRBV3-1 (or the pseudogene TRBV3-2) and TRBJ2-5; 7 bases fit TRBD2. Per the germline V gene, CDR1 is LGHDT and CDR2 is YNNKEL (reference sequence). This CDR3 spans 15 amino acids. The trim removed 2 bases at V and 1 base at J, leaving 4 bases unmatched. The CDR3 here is CASSQSWGGQETQYF. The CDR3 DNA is TGTGCCAGCAGCCAATCCTGGGGGGGCCAAGAGACCCAGTACTTC.

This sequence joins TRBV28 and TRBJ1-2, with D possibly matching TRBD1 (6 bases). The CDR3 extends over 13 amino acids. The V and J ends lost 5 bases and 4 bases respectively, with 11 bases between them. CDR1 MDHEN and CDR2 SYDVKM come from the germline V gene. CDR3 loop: CASSGGHFYGYTF. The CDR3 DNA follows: TGTGCCAGCAGTGGGGGACACTTCTATGGCTACACCTTC.

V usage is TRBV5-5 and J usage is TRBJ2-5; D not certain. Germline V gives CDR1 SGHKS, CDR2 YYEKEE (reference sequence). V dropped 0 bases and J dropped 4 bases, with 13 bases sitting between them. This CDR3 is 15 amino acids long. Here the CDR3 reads CASSLEPWSRETQYF. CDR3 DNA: TGTGCCAGCAGCTTGGAACCATGGAGCCGAGAGACCCAGTACTTC.

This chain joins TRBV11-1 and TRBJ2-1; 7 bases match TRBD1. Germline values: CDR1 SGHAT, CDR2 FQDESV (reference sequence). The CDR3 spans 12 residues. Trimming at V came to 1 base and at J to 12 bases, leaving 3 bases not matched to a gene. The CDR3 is CASSLGRTGQFF. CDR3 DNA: TGTGCCAGCAGCTTAGGGCGGACAGGGCAGTTCTTC.

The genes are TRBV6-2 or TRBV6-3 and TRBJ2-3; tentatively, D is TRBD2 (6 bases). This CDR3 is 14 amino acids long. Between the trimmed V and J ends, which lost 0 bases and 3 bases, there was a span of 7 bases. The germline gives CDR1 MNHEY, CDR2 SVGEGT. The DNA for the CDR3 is TGTGCCAGCAGTTACTCTGGGGGGACAGATACGCAGTATTTT. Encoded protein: CASSYSGGTDTQYF.

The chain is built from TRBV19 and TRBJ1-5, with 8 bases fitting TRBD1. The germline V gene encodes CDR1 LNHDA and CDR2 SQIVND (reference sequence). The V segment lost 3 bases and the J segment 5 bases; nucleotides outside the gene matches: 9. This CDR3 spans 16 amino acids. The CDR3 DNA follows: TGTGCCAGTAGTATCGACAGGGGACGTATTTATCAGCCCCAGCATTTT. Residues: CASSIDRGRIYQPQHF.

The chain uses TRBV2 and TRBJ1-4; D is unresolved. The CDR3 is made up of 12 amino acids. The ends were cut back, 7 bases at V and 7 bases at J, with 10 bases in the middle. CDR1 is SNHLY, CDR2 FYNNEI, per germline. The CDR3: CASTGGLEKLFF. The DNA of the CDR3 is TGTGCCAGCACAGGTGGTCTTGAAAAACTGTTTTTT.

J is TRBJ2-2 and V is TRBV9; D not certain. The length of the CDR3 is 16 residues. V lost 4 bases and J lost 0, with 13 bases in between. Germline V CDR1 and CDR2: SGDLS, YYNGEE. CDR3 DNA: TGTGCCAGCAGCCCGACGGCGGCGGCGAACACCGGGGAGCTGTTTTTT. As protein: CASSPTAAANTGELFF.

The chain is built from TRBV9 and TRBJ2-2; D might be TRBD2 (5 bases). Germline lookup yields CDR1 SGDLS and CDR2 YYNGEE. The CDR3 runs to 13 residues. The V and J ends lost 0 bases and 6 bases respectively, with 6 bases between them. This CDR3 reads CASSVELAGELFF. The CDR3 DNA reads TGTGCCAGCAGCGTAGAACTAGCCGGGGAGCTGTTTTTT.

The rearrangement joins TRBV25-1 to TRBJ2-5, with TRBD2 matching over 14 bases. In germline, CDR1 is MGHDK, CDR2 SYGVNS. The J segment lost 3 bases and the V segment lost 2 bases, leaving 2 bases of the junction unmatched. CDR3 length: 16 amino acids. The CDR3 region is CASSEGLAGGKETQYF. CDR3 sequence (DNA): TGTGCCAGCAGTGAAGGACTAGCGGGAGGAAAAGAGACCCAGTACTTC.

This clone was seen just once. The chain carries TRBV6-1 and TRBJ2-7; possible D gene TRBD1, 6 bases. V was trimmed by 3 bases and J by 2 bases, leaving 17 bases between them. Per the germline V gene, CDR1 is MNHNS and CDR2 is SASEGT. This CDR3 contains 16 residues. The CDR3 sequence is CASSDDWDKATYEQYF. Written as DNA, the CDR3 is TGTGCCAGCAGTGATGATTGGGACAAGGCTACCTACGAGCAGTACTTC.

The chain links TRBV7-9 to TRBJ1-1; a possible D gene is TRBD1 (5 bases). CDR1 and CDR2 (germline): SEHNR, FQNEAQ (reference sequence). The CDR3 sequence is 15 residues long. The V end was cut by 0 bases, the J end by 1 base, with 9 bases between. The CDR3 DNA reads TGTGCCAGCAGCTTAGCCCAGGGTGAGAACACTGAAGCTTTCTTT. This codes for CASSLAQGENTEAFF.

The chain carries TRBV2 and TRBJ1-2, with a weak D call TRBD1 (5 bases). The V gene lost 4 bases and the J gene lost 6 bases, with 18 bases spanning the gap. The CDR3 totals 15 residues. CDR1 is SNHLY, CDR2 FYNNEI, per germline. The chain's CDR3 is CASSVIATAADGYTF. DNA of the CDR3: TGTGCCAGCAGTGTAATTGCGACAGCTGCTGATGGCTACACCTTC.